The rows below give T cell receptor beta chains drawn from one sample of a study of T cells after yellow fever vaccination. TCRdb re-called the 5' RACE reads with MiXCR, one entry per CDR3 protein. The sample holds around 590,000 distinct CDR3 sequences; approximately 13% are singletons and the top ten take under 15%. The sequences come from PBMCs, collected on the day of the yellow fever booster vaccination. The receptors were sampled from a man aged 25 to 40 who received the YFV17D yellow fever vaccine. CDR3s include the opening cysteine and the closing phenylalanine or tryptophan. The D gene is left open where the match is weak. Rows may omit the clone size; those that give it use once, few, many or a size class.

v_gene	d_gene	j_gene	abundance	CDR3nt	CDR3aa
TRBV27	.	TRBJ1-4	.	TGTGCCAGCAGTTTAGTGACTCACGCAAAAGAAAAACTGTTTTTT	CASSLVTHAKEKLFF
TRBV7-9	TRBD2	TRBJ2-5	.	TGTGCCAGCAGCTCGACGGCGGGGGGGGAGACCCAGTACTTC	CASSSTAGGETQYF
TRBV10-3	TRBD1	TRBJ2-2	few	TGTGCCATCAAGAAGACAGGGACGAACACCGGGGAGCTGTTTTTT	CAIKKTGTNTGELFF
TRBV4-3	TRBD2	TRBJ2-2	few	TGCGCCAGCAGCCAAGTCTTTGCGGCGGGAGGGGTTGCCGGGGAGCTGTTTTTT	CASSQVFAAGGVAGELFF
TRBV5-1	.	TRBJ2-5	few	TGCGCCAGCAGCAAAGGTTCTAGCGTACAAGAGACCCAGTACTTC	CASSKGSSVQETQYF
TRBV6-6	.	TRBJ1-1	.	TGTGCCAGCGCAGGAGGGCTTGCTGAAGCTTTCTTT	CASAGGLAEAFF
TRBV27	.	TRBJ2-3	.	TGTGCCAGCAGGCAACAGGGTATCACAGATACGCAGTATTTT	CASRQQGITDTQYF
TRBV5-1	TRBD1	TRBJ2-6	few	TGCGCCAGCAGCTTTGGGGACAGGTCTGGGGCCAACGTCCTGACTTTC	CASSFGDRSGANVLTF
TRBV18	TRBD1	TRBJ2-1	few	TGTGCCAGCTCACTACGGGACAGGACCAATGAGCAGTTCTTC	CASSLRDRTNEQFF
TRBV29-1	.	TRBJ2-4	few	TGCAGCGTTGTGTGTCCCGATAGGGGAAACATTCAGTACTTC	CSVVCPDRGNIQYF
TRBV12-3/TRBV12-4	TRBD1	TRBJ2-7	.	TGTGCCAGCAGTTTCGGGGACAGGGTTTACGAGCAGTACTTC	CASSFGDRVYEQYF
TRBV29-1	TRBD1	TRBJ2-1	few	TGCAGCGTTGGGGGACAGGGGGCTGATGAGCAGTTCTTC	CSVGGQGADEQFF
TRBV19	.	TRBJ2-2	.	TGTGCCAGTAGTCCCCCGGGGACTTTCACCGGGGAGCTGTTTTTT	CASSPPGTFTGELFF
TRBV30	TRBD1	TRBJ1-4	few	TGTGCCTGGAGTCCCGGGACAGTGTCTGAAAAACTGTTTTTT	CAWSPGTVSEKLFF
TRBV7-2	.	TRBJ2-3	.	TGTGCCAGCAGCTTAGTTCCCGGGCGGGACGGGGTAGATACGCAGTATTTT	CASSLVPGRDGVDTQYF
TRBV6-4	.	TRBJ2-1	many	TGTGCCAGCAGTGACACTGGACTCGAGCAGTTCTTC	CASSDTGLEQFF
TRBV9	.	TRBJ2-4	few	TGTGCCAGCAGCGAGACCGGGTCCCAGGGAGCCAAAAACATTCAGTACTTC	CASSETGSQGAKNIQYF
TRBV3-1	.	TRBJ1-2	.	TGTGCCAGCAGCCAAGAATTATGGCTGTCTGGTGGCTACACCTTC	CASSQELWLSGGYTF
TRBV27	TRBD1	TRBJ2-1	few	TGTGCCAGCAGTTCACTCGACAGGGGACACTACAATGAGCAGTTCTTC	CASSSLDRGHYNEQFF
TRBV4-1	TRBD1	TRBJ1-6	.	TGCGCCAGCAGCCAAGGAGAAGGGACAGCTAATTACTTC	CASSQGEGTANYF
TRBV29-1	.	TRBJ2-5	.	TGCAGCGTGGCCGGACTGTTTAGAGAGACCCAGTACTTC	CSVAGLFRETQYF
TRBV20-1	.	TRBJ1-2	.	TGCAGTGCGAGACCAGGGGAGCTGTCTGCGCGCTACACCTTC	CSARPGELSARYTF
TRBV14	.	TRBJ2-2	few	TGTGCCAGCAGCCTCATGGGACTGCTGGGGACCGGGGAGCTGTTTTTT	CASSLMGLLGTGELFF
TRBV20-1	.	TRBJ2-5	once	TGCAGTGCGTATCGTAAAGGGGGAGTGAAGGAGACCCAGTACTTC	CSAYRKGGVKETQYF
TRBV12-3/TRBV12-4	.	TRBJ2-2	few	TGTGCCAGCAGTTTTGGGGTTGACACCGGGGAGCTGTTTTTT	CASSFGVDTGELFF
TRBV12-3/TRBV12-4	.	TRBJ1-5	once	TGTGCCAGCAGTTTAGAATCAGGGACTCAGCCCCAGCATTTT	CASSLESGTQPQHF
TRBV5-8	.	TRBJ2-7	few	TGTGCCAGCAGCTTTCTCCGGGGCTCCTACGAGCAGTACTTC	CASSFLRGSYEQYF
TRBV18	.	TRBJ1-1	few	TGTGCCAGCTCACGGGGGGCCAGTGAGCCTGAAGCTTTCTTT	CASSRGASEPEAFF
TRBV5-6	.	TRBJ1-1	few	TGTGCCAGCAGCCTCTACAACTCTGAAGCTTTCTTT	CASSLYNSEAFF
TRBV19	TRBD2	TRBJ2-5	.	TGTGCCAGTAGTGAACAACAGACTAGCGGGAGCCGGCCCCAGTACTTC	CASSEQQTSGSRPQYF
TRBV12-3/TRBV12-4	.	TRBJ2-3	few	TGTGCCAGCAGTTCCCTATCTACGCAGTATTTT	CASSSLSTQYF
TRBV4-2	.	TRBJ2-1	few	TGTGCCAGCAGCCACCCCGACAGCTACAATGAGCAGTTCTTC	CASSHPDSYNEQFF
TRBV4-3	TRBD2	TRBJ2-2	few	TGCGCCAGCAGCCAAGCGGGAGGGCCGAACACCGGGGAGCTGTTTTTT	CASSQAGGPNTGELFF
TRBV9	.	TRBJ2-2	.	TGTGCCAGCAGCATTCAGGGTTCGGCCGGGGAGCTGTTTTTT	CASSIQGSAGELFF
TRBV19	.	TRBJ1-1	.	TGTGCCAGTAGTATTCAAGGGACGAACACTGAAGCTTTCTTT	CASSIQGTNTEAFF
TRBV24-1	.	TRBJ2-3	.	TGTGCCACCAGTGACCCCGGGAGCGAGGCAGATACGCAGTATTTT	CATSDPGSEADTQYF
TRBV20-1	.	TRBJ2-3	.	TGCTGTGCTGAGCATCCCTCGGGGCACACAGATACGCAGTATTTT	CCAEHPSGHTDTQYF
TRBV20-1	TRBD2	TRBJ2-3	few	TGCAGTGCTAGAGACCCTCTAGCGGGAGCCACAGATACGCAGTATTTT	CSARDPLAGATDTQYF
TRBV19	TRBD2	TRBJ2-1	.	TGTGCCAGTGGAGCACGACTAGCGGAATACAATGAGCAGTTCTTC	CASGARLAEYNEQFF
TRBV11-2	.	TRBJ1-3	.	TGTGCCAGCAGCTTAGTCAATGGAAACACCATATATTTT	CASSLVNGNTIYF
TRBV12-3/TRBV12-4	TRBD2	TRBJ2-7	many	TGCGCCAGCAGGCTAGCGGGAGGCTCCTACGAGCAGTACTTC	CASRLAGGSYEQYF
TRBV3-1	TRBD1	TRBJ2-1	.	TGTGCCAGCAGCCAAGAAGGGACAGCTTACAATGAGCAGTTCTTC	CASSQEGTAYNEQFF
TRBV27	TRBD2	TRBJ2-1	.	TGTGCCAGCAGTTATAGCGGGTCTCACAATGAGCAGTTCTTC	CASSYSGSHNEQFF
TRBV6-5	.	TRBJ2-1	many	TGTGCCAGCAGTTATGACGGGCCTCGGGATGAGCAGTTCTTC	CASSYDGPRDEQFF
TRBV6-6	.	TRBJ2-2	few	TGTGCCAGCAGTTCCGAGGTTGGGGAGCTGTTTTTT	CASSSEVGELFF
TRBV5-6	.	TRBJ2-4	.	TGTGCCAGCACCATAACAGGGAATAAAAACATTCAGTACTTC	CASTITGNKNIQYF
TRBV5-5	.	TRBJ2-1	.	TGTGCCAGCAGCACCGGACAGTTCAATGAGCAGTTCTTC	CASSTGQFNEQFF
TRBV4-2	.	TRBJ2-5	.	TGTGCCAGCAGCCAAAGACGGAATCCAGAGACCCAGTACTTC	CASSQRRNPETQYF
TRBV5-1	TRBD1	TRBJ1-4	few	TGCGCCAGCAGCTTGGGTTCAGGGGGCAGAAATGAAAAACTGTTTTTT	CASSLGSGGRNEKLFF
TRBV28	.	TRBJ2-1	few	TGTGCCAGCAGATCCCAGGGTGAGCAGTTCTTC	CASRSQGEQFF
TRBV29-1	.	TRBJ2-3	many	TGCAGCGTCTGTACCAGGTCCAGGGATACGCAGTATTTT	CSVCTRSRDTQYF
TRBV7-8	TRBD1	TRBJ1-1	few	TGTGCCAGCAGCAAAATGGACAGGGCGAACACTGAAGCTTTCTTT	CASSKMDRANTEAFF
TRBV20-1	.	TRBJ2-1	.	TGCAGTGCTAGTGTTCAGAGCTCCTACAATGAGCAGTTCTTC	CSASVQSSYNEQFF
TRBV9	.	TRBJ2-1	few	TGTGCCAGCAGCGTAGGTGGGGGGAGGCCTCCCTACAATGAGCAGTTCTTC	CASSVGGGRPPYNEQFF
TRBV30	TRBD2	TRBJ2-2	.	TGTGCCTGGGGACTAGCGGGAGCGGGGGAGCTGTTTTTT	CAWGLAGAGELFF
TRBV9	.	TRBJ2-7	few	TGTGCCAGCAGTCCGTCCGGGACACTGAGCTCCTACGAGCAGTACTTC	CASSPSGTLSSYEQYF
TRBV6-5	TRBD1	TRBJ2-5	.	TGTGCCAGCAGTTCGACAGGGGCTTGGGAGACCCAGTACTTC	CASSSTGAWETQYF
TRBV20-1	.	TRBJ2-2	.	TGCAGTGCTAGAGAGGCCACCGGGCTACTCACCGGGGAGCTGTTTTTT	CSAREATGLLTGELFF
TRBV20-1	TRBD1	TRBJ2-7	few	TGCAGTGCTCCGGACAGGGTCAAACCCTACGAGCAGTACTTC	CSAPDRVKPYEQYF
TRBV29-1	.	TRBJ2-3	.	TGCAGCGTAGATATTAGCACAGATACGCAGTATTTT	CSVDISTDTQYF